This T cell receptor (beta chain) was identified in a study of memory CD4+ T cells and cytomegalovirus serostatus. About the research overall: Donors were healthy Belgian adults, 10 or so CMV seropositive and around 23 seronegative.

Single viable CD3+CD4+CD8-CD45RO+ cells were sorted as the memory CD4+ T cells. Positive selection with CD4 microbeads enriched total CD4+ T cells. The CDR3 contains 13 residues. Germline-derived CDR1 and CDR2 are LNHDA and SQIVND (reference sequence). V was clipped by 7 bases and J by 0 bases, with 9 bases between them. Clones were sequenced by immunoSEQ multiplex PCR, and TCRdb holds only the in-frame ones, with some missing. The sample gives 45,000 to 55,000 clones, around 77% of which show up once; around 1.6% is in the top ten. Study-wide points: Of 150 to 200 reported CMV TCRbeta sequences, under 80 were found in memory CD4+ repertoires.

This clone has a handful of counts. Its antigen is not known. This chain connects TRBV19 to TRBJ1-2; D possibly corresponds to TRBD1 (5 bases). The receptor comes from an adult in good health and CMV-seronegative. Sequenced sample: memory CD4+ T cells from blood. As DNA, the CDR3 is TGTGCCAGTAAAGACAGCACTAACTATGGCTACACCTTC. Residues: CASKDSTNYGYTF.